The entry below gives a single TCR beta chain sequence along with its context. These data belong to a study of blood T cell repertoires in COVID-19. Germline assignment: CDR1 KGHSH and CDR2 LQKENI. The CDR3 is made up of 15 amino acids. With 3 bases removed from V and 10 bases from J, the gap between germline ends came to 16 bases. Only in-frame clones appear in the TCRdb table, and some are missing; sequencing was by immunoSEQ multiplex PCR. The data hold about 230,000 clones, with roughly four fifths observed a single time. The sequence was obtained from a woman aged 45-60 years with acute or convalescent COVID-19. Sequenced: peripheral blood. The chain couples TRBV18 to TRBJ1-6; no reliable D call. The CDR3 region is CASSPSPNGGSPLHF. The CDR3 bases are TGTGCCAGCTCACCTAGCCCGAATGGAGGATCACCCCTCCACTTT.